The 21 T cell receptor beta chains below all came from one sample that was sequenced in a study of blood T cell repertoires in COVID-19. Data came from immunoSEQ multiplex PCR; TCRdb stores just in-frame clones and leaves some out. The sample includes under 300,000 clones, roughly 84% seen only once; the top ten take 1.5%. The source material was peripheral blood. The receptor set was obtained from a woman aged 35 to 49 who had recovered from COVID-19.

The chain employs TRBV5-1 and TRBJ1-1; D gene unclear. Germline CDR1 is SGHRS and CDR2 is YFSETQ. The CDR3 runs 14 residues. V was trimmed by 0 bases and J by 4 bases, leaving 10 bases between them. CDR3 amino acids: CASSLGMPTTEAFF. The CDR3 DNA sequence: TGCGCCAGCAGCTTGGGTATGCCTACCACTGAAGCTTTCTTT.

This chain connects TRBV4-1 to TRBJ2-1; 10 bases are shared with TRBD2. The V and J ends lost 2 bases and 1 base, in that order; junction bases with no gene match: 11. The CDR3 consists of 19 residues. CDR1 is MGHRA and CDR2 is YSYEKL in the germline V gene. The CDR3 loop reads CASSQISIAGGGSYNEQFF. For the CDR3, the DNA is TGCGCCAGCAGCCAAATCTCCATAGCGGGGGGCGGGTCCTACAATGAGCAGTTCTTC.

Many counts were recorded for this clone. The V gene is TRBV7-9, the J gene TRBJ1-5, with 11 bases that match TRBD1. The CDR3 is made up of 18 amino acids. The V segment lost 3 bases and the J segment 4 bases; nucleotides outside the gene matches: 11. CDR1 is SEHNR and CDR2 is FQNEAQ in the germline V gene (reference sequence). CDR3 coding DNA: TGTGCCAGCAGCTTGGGGGACAGGGGGTACGGTTCAAATCAGCCCCAGCATTTT. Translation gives CASSLGDRGYGSNQPQHF.

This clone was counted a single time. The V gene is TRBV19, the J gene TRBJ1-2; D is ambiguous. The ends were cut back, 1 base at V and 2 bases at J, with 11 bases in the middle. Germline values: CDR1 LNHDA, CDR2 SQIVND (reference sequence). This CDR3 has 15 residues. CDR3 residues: CASSIVGRGNYGYTF. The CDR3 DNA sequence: TGTGCCAGTAGTATAGTCGGCAGAGGAAACTATGGCTACACCTTC.

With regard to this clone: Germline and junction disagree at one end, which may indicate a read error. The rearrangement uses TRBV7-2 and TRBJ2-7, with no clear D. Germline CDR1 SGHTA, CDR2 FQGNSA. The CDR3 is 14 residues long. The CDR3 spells CASSVARVSYEQYF. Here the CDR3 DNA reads TGTGCCAGCAGCGTAGCCCGGGTGTCCTACGAGCAGTACTTC. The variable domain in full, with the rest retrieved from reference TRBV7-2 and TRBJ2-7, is GAGVSQSPSNKVTEKGKDVELRCDPISGHTALYWYRQSLGQGLEFLIYFQGNSAPDKSGLPSDRFSAERTGGSVSTLTIQRTQQEDSAVYLCASSVARVSYEQYFGPGTRLTVT.

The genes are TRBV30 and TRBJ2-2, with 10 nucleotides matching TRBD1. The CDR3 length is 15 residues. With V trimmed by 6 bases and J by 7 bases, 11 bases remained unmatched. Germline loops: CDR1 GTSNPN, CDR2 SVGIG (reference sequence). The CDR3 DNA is TGTGCCTGCCTAATAGACAGGGGGCTTAACGGGGAGCTGTTTTTT. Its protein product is CACLIDRGLNGELFF.

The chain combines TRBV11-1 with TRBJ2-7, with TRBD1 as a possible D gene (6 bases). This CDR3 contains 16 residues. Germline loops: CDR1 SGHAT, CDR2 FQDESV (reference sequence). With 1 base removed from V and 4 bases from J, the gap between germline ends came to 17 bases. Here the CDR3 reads CASSLDRQESYYEQYF. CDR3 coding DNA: TGTGCCAGCAGCTTAGATCGACAGGAGAGTTATTACGAGCAGTACTTC.

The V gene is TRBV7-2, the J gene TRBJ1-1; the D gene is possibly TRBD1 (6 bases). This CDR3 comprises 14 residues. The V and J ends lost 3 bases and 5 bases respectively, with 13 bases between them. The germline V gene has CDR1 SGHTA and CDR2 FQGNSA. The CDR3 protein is CASSLAGQWTEAFF. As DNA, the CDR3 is TGTGCCAGCAGCTTGGCCGGACAGTGGACTGAAGCTTTCTTT.

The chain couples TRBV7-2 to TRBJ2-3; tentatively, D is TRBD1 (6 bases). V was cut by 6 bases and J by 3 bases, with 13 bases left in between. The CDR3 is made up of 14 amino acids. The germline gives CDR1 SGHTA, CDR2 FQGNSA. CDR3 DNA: TGTGCCAGCAGTCCCTCAGGGGCGACAGATACGCAGTATTTT. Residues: CASSPSGATDTQYF.

The CDR3 region has the DNA TGTGCCAGCAGCCCGACACCTCAGGGAGGTGATACGCAGTATTTT. Translating it yields CASSPTPQGGDTQYF. The chain links TRBV9 to TRBJ2-3; D is perhaps TRBD2 (6 bases). CDR3 size: 15 residues. CDR1 and CDR2 from the germline V gene are SGDLS and YYNGEE. The V end was cut by 4 bases, the J end by 6 bases, with 18 bases between. Full variable domain (outside the CDR3, taken from reference TRBV9 and TRBJ2-3): DSGVTQTPKHLITATGQRVTLRCSPRSGDLSVYWYQQSLDQGLQFLIQYYNGEERAKGNILERFSAQQFPDLHSELNLSSLELGDSALYFCASSPTPQGGDTQYFGPGTRLTVL.

Written as DNA, the CDR3 is TGTGCCAGCAGCTCCATGAACACTGAAGCTTTCTTT. Amino acid sequence: CASSSMNTEAFF. The V and J genes are TRBV11-3 and TRBJ1-1, with D unclear. The V end lost 4 bases, the J end lost 0 bases, and 3 bases lay between the germline ends. This CDR3 is built from 12 residues. Germline V lookup: CDR1 SGHNT, CDR2 YENEEA.

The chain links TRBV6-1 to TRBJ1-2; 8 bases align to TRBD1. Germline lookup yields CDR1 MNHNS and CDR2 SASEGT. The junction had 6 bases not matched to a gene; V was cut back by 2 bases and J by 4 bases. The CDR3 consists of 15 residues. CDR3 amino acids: CASSEKDRAGYGYTF. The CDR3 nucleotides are TGTGCCAGCAGTGAAAAGGACAGGGCAGGCTATGGCTACACCTTC.

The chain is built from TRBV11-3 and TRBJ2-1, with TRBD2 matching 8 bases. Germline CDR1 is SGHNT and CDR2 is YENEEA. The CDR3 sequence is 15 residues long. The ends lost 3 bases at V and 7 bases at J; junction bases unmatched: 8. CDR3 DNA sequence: TGTGCCAGCAGCTTCTATCGGGGGGGCCTGAATGAGCAGTTCTTC. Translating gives CASSFYRGGLNEQFF.

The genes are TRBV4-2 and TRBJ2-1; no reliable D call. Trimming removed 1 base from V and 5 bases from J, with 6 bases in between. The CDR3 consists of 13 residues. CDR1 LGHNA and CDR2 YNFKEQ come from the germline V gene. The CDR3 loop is CASSQGRHNEQFF. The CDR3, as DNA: TGTGCCAGCAGCCAAGGGAGACACAATGAGCAGTTCTTC.

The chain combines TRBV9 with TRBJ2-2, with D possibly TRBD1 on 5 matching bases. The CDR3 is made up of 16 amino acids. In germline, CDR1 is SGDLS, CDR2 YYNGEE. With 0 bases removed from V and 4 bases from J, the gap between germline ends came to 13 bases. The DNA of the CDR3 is TGTGCCAGCAGCGTAGGGGCAGGGTCTGCCACCGGGGAGCTGTTTTTT. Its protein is CASSVGAGSATGELFF.

In nucleotides, the CDR3 is TGTGCCAGCGGGAGGACACAAGGTGGCTACACCTTC. It encodes CASGRTQGGYTF. This chain joins TRBV2 and TRBJ1-2, with a tentative D call TRBD1 (5 bases). CDR3 size: 12 residues. Trimming left V 8 bases short and J 7 bases short, with 14 bases between. Per germline, CDR1 SNHLY and CDR2 FYNNEI.

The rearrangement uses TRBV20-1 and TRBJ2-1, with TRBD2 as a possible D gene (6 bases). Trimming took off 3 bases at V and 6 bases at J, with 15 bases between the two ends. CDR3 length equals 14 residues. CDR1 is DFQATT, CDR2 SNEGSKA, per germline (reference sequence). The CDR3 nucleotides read TGCAGTGCTAGTAAACTTGCGGGGCCCAATGAGCAGTTCTTC. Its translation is CSASKLAGPNEQFF.

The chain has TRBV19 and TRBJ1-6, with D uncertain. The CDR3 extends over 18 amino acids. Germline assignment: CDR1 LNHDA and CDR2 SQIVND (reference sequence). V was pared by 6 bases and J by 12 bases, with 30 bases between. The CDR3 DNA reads TGTGCCAGTAGCCCCGGAGGCCGATCCCTTACGTTATATGGACCCCTCCACTTT. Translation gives CASSPGGRSLTLYGPLHF.

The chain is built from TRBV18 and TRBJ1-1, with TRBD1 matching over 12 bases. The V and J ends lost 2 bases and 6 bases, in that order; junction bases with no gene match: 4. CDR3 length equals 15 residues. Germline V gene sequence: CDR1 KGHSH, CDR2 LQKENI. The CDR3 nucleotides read TGTGCCAGCTCACCAGTCGGGACAGGGGGCTCTGAAGCTTTCTTT. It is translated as CASSPVGTGGSEAFF.

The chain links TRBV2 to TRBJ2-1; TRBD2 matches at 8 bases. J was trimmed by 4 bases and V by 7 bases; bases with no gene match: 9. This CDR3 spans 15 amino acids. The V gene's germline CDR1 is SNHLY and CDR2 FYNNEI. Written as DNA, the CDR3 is TGTGCCAGCACCCTTAGCGGGGTAGAATACAATGAGCAGTTCTTC. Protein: CASTLSGVEYNEQFF.

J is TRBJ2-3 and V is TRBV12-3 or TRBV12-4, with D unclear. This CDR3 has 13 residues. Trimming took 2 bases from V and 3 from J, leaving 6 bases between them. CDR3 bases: TGTGCCAGCAGTTTACGAGAGACAGATACGCAGTATTTT. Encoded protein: CASSLRETDTQYF.